This TCR beta chain was recorded in a study of T cells in narcolepsy. This clone was recorded once. Its specificity is unknown. Study results and limitations: Reportedly, autoreactive clonotypes were serially detected in patients' blood but not controls'.

The protocol was immunoSEQ multiplex PCR, while the TCRdb copy is restricted to in-frame clones and leaves out a portion. The sample holds about 20,000 clones, around 86% seen once. This CDR3 spans 15 amino acids. The germline V gene encodes CDR1 SGHNT and CDR2 YYREEE (reference sequence). After removal of 5 bases from V and 2 bases from J, the junction contained 7 bases not matched to a gene. The sequence came from a human donor in good health. Sequenced input: memory (CD45RA-) CD4+ T cells from blood. The chain has TRBV5-4 and TRBJ2-5; 9 nucleotides line up with TRBD1. The CDR3 DNA sequence: TGTGCCAGCAGTTTTGCCGGGACAGGGCAAGAGACCCAGTACTTC. It encodes CASSFAGTGQETQYF.